This T cell receptor (beta chain) was sequenced for a study of blood T cell repertoires in COVID-19. Only in-frame clones appear in the TCRdb table, and some are missing; sequencing was by immunoSEQ multiplex PCR. The sample has fewer than 500,000 clones; roughly 87% are singletons. The CDR3 loop spans 17 amino acids. Germline CDR1 reads KGHSH; CDR2 reads LQKENI. J gave up 7 bases and V 6 bases, and 14 bases lay outside the gene matches. Sequences were obtained from PBMCs or T cells enriched from blood (not recorded which). This sequence joins TRBV18 and TRBJ2-1, with 11 bases lining up with TRBD1. This receptor was obtained from a woman aged 18-29 years who had recovered from COVID-19. CDR3 region: CASSLSGTGGRYNEQFF. CDR3 DNA sequence: TGTGCCAGCTCTCTCTCCGGGACAGGGGGACGGTATAATGAGCAGTTCTTC.